The clone carrying this TCR beta chain was observed at least ten times. Its target is not known. V shed 6 bases, J shed 2 bases, and the junction held 5 bases outside the gene matches. Germline V gene lookup returns CDR1 MDHEN and CDR2 SYDVKM. The CDR3 loop spans 15 amino acids. This entry is derived from a study of identical twins. Notes on the study in general: Alpha sequences that were out-of-frame and twin-shared showed an excess of low generation probability.

Template switching created a universal primer site, and the cDNA included unique molecular identifiers. TCRdb processed the 5' RACE reads anew with MiXCR; each CDR3 protein has one entry. The profile covers around 510,000 distinct CDR3 sequences, with about 13% appearing a single time and approximately 0.98% taken by the ten largest. These data were also reused for a study on yellow fever vaccine responses in identical twins. That study reports: As reported, the vaccine T cell response of twins seemed partly convergent and partly personalized.

The receptor comes from a woman between 18 and 29 years old in good health. Specimen: CD4+ T cells sorted from blood. This chain connects TRBV28 to TRBJ2-3; 10 bases line up with TRBD2. In nucleotides, the CDR3 is TGTGCCAGCAGCTCTAGCGGGGGCGTCACAGATACGCAGTATTTT. Translating it yields CASSSSGGVTDTQYF.